This T cell receptor beta chain stems from a study of shared clonotypes between healthy human individuals. Whole-study results and caveats: Lower generation probabilities were found for non-shared clonotypes than for those shared by all four donors.

CD45RO negativity and positive selection for CCR7 defined naive CD8 cells, a population that excluded terminally differentiated effector memory CD45RA+ cells. About this clone: The antigen is undetermined.

TCRdb's table, derived via immunoSEQ multiplex PCR, lists solely in-frame clones and lacks some. The repertoire holds a few million clones, with over 85% as singletons. The V end lost 5 bases, the J end lost 4 bases, and 15 bases lay between the germline ends. The germline V gene has CDR1 SGHAT and CDR2 FQNNGV. The CDR3 is made up of 15 amino acids. This chain joins TRBV11-2 and TRBJ1-3; a weak D match, TRBD1 (6 bases). The sample consisted of naive CD8+ T cells from PBMCs. This receptor was obtained from a man younger than 35 in good health. Some clones in this sample may be carry-over from other donors' samples. The CDR3 spells CASSPFGQRGNTIYF. For the CDR3, the DNA is TGTGCCAGCAGCCCCTTCGGACAGAGAGGAAACACCATATATTTT.